These 30 T cell receptor beta chains came from one sample sequenced in a study of early T cells in non-severe SARS-CoV-2 infection. MiXCR, run by TCRdb on the 5' RACE reads, gives a single entry per CDR3 protein. The repertoire has some 36,000 distinct CDR3 sequences, 5% to 6.5% of them found once; the top ten carry roughly 4.9%. What was sequenced was whole blood. The source of these receptors is an adult who was a healthcare worker with PCR-confirmed SARS-CoV-2 infection or an uninfected control (not recorded which).

This clonotype was seen many times. The J gene is TRBJ2-2, the V gene TRBV20-1, with 11 bases aligning to TRBD2. Germline V lookup: CDR1 DFQATT, CDR2 SNEGSKA (reference sequence). The CDR3 extends over 15 amino acids. V dropped 2 bases and J dropped 9; count of bases not matched to a gene: 8. CDR3 coding DNA: TGCAGTGCTAGAATAGCGGGAGGGGGGAGCCGGGAGCTGTTTTTT. This codes for CSARIAGGGSRELFF.

This clonotype came up many times. V and J are TRBV28 and TRBJ2-7; perhaps TRBD2 as D (5 bases). The CDR3 totals 15 residues. CDR1 MDHEN and CDR2 SYDVKM come from the germline V gene. V was clipped by 6 bases and J by 2 bases, with 17 bases between them. The CDR3 nucleotides are TGTGCCAGCAGACTCGGAGGTGGAGGAACCTACGAGCAGTACTTC. It specifies CASRLGGGGTYEQYF. Combining the CDR3 with reference TRBV28 and TRBJ2-7 gives the whole variable domain DVKVTQSSRYLVKRTGEKVFLECVQDMDHENMFWYRQDPGLGLRLIYFSYDVKMKEKGDIPEGYSVSREKKERFSLILESASTNQTSMYLCASRLGGGGTYEQYFGPGTRLTVT.

The table lists this clonotype with many counts. This chain uses TRBV19 with TRBJ2-5; 7 nucleotides align to TRBD1. The V gene end was trimmed by 8 bases and the J gene end by 3 bases; junction bases not matched to a gene: 6. Germline assignment: CDR1 LNHDA and CDR2 SQIVND (reference sequence). The CDR3 spans 13 residues. CDR3 protein: CASHSGTEETQYF. The CDR3 DNA reads TGTGCCAGTCACTCCGGGACAGAAGAGACCCAGTACTTC.

This clonotype is labeled as medium-sized. The V gene is TRBV20-1, the J gene TRBJ1-5; 7 bases match TRBD1. Trimming at V came to 6 bases and at J to 0 bases, leaving 8 bases not matched to a gene. Germline CDR1 and CDR2: DFQATT and SNEGSKA (reference sequence). There are 15 residues in the CDR3. CDR3 amino acids: CSAEGASHSNQPQHF. The CDR3 DNA reads TGCAGTGCCGAGGGGGCCTCTCATAGCAATCAGCCCCAGCATTTT.

This clonotype was seen many times. This chain links TRBV5-1 with TRBJ1-1; D unclear. The V end lost 3 bases, the J end lost 1 base, and 13 bases lay between the germline ends. Germline loops: CDR1 SGHRS, CDR2 YFSETQ. The CDR3 covers 15 residues. The CDR3 DNA reads as TGCGCCAGCAGCTCCGCGCGATTGGAGAACACTGAAGCTTTCTTT. It specifies CASSSARLENTEAFF.

This clonotype has a count of ten or more. The J gene is TRBJ2-7, the V gene TRBV3-1, with D uncertain. Germline CDR1 is LGHDT and CDR2 is YNNKEL (reference sequence). Trimming removed 4 bases from V and 0 bases from J, with 13 bases in between. This CDR3 spans 15 amino acids. CDR3 bases: TGTGCCAGCAGCCCAGACGTCTCGAGCTCCTACGAGCAGTACTTC. Its translation: CASSPDVSSSYEQYF.

This clonotype was seen at least ten times. The chain combines TRBV29-1 with TRBJ2-7; D may be TRBD1 or TRBD2 (5 bases each). The CDR3 loop spans 15 amino acids. Trimming stripped 4 bases from V and 3 bases from J, with 19 bases between. The germline gives CDR1 SQVTM, CDR2 ANQGSEA. In DNA form, the CDR3 reads TGCAGCGTTGTAAGACTCCGGGGCAGGGTCTACGAGCAGTACTTC. This gives the protein CSVVRLRGRVYEQYF.

This clonotype was picked up many times. This rearrangement joins TRBV10-1 to TRBJ2-7, with D unclear. Germline assignment: CDR1 WNHNN and CDR2 SYGVQD (reference sequence). The CDR3 extends over 13 amino acids. Deletions cut 2 bases from V and 3 bases from J, with 8 bases between. The CDR3 bases are TGCGCCAGCAGTGAGGGCAGATACTACGAGCAGTACTTC. It specifies CASSEGRYYEQYF.

Ten or more counts support this clonotype. This chain connects TRBV6-2 or TRBV6-3 to TRBJ2-1; D tentatively reads TRBD1 or TRBD2 (7 bases each). The V end was cut by 4 bases, the J end by 7 bases, with 14 bases between. The CDR3 runs 14 residues. Looked up from germline, CDR1 is MNHEY and CDR2 is SVGEGT. In DNA form, the CDR3 reads TGTGCCAGCAGTTTCTCTCAGGGGGGGAATGAGCAGTTCTTC. The encoded protein is CASSFSQGGNEQFF.

This clonotype has at least ten counts. The V and J genes are TRBV28 and TRBJ1-5; possible D gene TRBD1, 5 bases. V was clipped by 6 bases and J by 1 base, with 7 bases between them. The CDR3 totals 13 residues. Per germline, CDR1 MDHEN and CDR2 SYDVKM. The CDR3 reads CASSDSSNQPQHF. The CDR3 DNA follows: TGTGCCAGCAGCGACAGCAGCAATCAGCCCCAGCATTTT. Complete variable domain (other parts from reference TRBV28 and TRBJ1-5): DVKVTQSSRYLVKRTGEKVFLECVQDMDHENMFWYRQDPGLGLRLIYFSYDVKMKEKGDIPEGYSVSREKKERFSLILESASTNQTSMYLCASSDSSNQPQHFGDGTRLSIL.

The chain recombines TRBV20-1 with TRBJ1-2, with a tentative D call TRBD1 (6 bases). The V end lost 3 bases, the J end lost 1 base, and 12 bases lay between the germline ends. Germline CDR1 is DFQATT and CDR2 is SNEGSKA (reference sequence). This CDR3 comprises 14 residues. In DNA, the CDR3 is TGCAGTGCTAGTGACAGGCTTATTAACTATGGCTACACCTTC. This codes for CSASDRLINYGYTF.

This clonotype was seen repeatedly, ten times or more. Here the CDR3 reads CSAARGGTEAFF. The CDR3 region has the DNA TGCAGTGCTGCCCGAGGGGGGACTGAAGCTTTCTTT. The V call is TRBV20-1, the J call TRBJ1-1, with D possibly matching TRBD1 (6 bases). Germline values: CDR1 DFQATT, CDR2 SNEGSKA (reference sequence). The CDR3 consists of 12 residues. Trimming left V 5 bases short and J 5 bases short, with 12 bases between.

This clonotype showed up many times. The V and J genes are TRBV11-2 and TRBJ1-2, with D possibly being TRBD1 (6 bases). The CDR3 consists of 15 residues. V lost 4 bases to trimming and J lost 8 bases, with 20 bases between them. Germline lookup yields CDR1 SGHAT and CDR2 FQNNGV. CDR3 DNA sequence: TGTGCCAGCAGCTCCGACTGGACAGCTCGGGGAGGCTACACCTTC. As protein: CASSSDWTARGGYTF.

This clonotype was counted at least ten times. V gene TRBV5-1 combines with J gene TRBJ1-1, with 8 bases that match TRBD1. Germline trimming cut 0 bases from V and 6 bases from J; bases unmatched to any gene: 7. CDR3 length equals 15 residues. Germline CDR1 SGHRS, CDR2 YFSETQ. The DNA for the CDR3 is TGCGCCAGCAGCTTGGAGACAGGGGAAAGGGCTGAAGCTTTCTTT. Protein: CASSLETGERAEAFF.

This clonotype came up many times. The rearrangement joins TRBV6-1 to TRBJ2-7, with a weak D call TRBD2 (6 bases). Trimming cost V 6 bases and J 1 base, with 10 bases left between them. The CDR3 runs to 13 residues. Germline V gene sequence: CDR1 MNHNS, CDR2 SASEGT. CDR3 sequence reads: CASSLAVSYEQYF. The CDR3 DNA reads as TGTGCCAGCAGCTTAGCGGTTTCCTACGAGCAGTACTTC.

This clonotype occurred many times. V and J are TRBV21-1 and TRBJ1-1. TRBV21-1 is deemed a pseudogene. The CDR3 length is 15 residues. As DNA, the CDR3 is TGTGCCAGCAGCAAAGGGGGAAGTTCGGCGATTGAAGCTTTCTTT. Translating gives CASSKGGSSAIEAFF.

This clonotype was seen ten or more times. V and J are TRBV4-1 and TRBJ2-5; TRBD1 agrees at 7 bases. The CDR3 extends over 15 amino acids. After removal of 1 base from V and 3 bases from J, the junction contained 5 bases not matched to a gene. In germline, CDR1 is MGHRA, CDR2 YSYEKL. CDR3 in amino acids: CASSQVGTAKETQYF. The CDR3 region has the DNA TGCGCCAGCAGCCAAGTGGGGACAGCGAAAGAGACCCAGTACTTC.

The table lists this clonotype with many counts. The chain combines TRBV4-1 with TRBJ2-7; no definite D call. Per germline, CDR1 MGHRA and CDR2 YSYEKL. The CDR3 loop spans 11 amino acids. V was cut by 1 base and J by 7 bases, with 5 bases left in between. The DNA for the CDR3 is TGCGCCAGCAGCCAAGGAAAGGAGCAGTACTTC. Encoded protein: CASSQGKEQYF.

Many counts were recorded for this clonotype. This chain connects TRBV28 to TRBJ2-1, with TRBD1 identical over 9 bases. J gave up 5 bases and V 5 bases, and 7 bases lay outside the gene matches. The germline V gene encodes CDR1 MDHEN and CDR2 SYDVKM. The CDR3 totals 15 residues. This chain's CDR3 is CASSPPGQGDNEQFF. The CDR3 nucleotides read TGTGCCAGCAGTCCGCCGGGACAGGGTGACAATGAGCAGTTCTTC.

In its sample, this clonotype was seen many times. V is TRBV4-1 and J is TRBJ2-7, with 9 nucleotides matching TRBD1. V lost 0 bases to trimming and J lost 3 bases; unmatched junction nucleotides: 3. CDR3 length: 15 residues. Germline V gives CDR1 MGHRA, CDR2 YSYEKL. CDR3 nucleotides: TGCGCCAGCAGCCAAGAACCGGACAGGGGCTACGAGCAGTACTTC. Translating it yields CASSQEPDRGYEQYF.

In this sample, this clonotype turned up many times. The chain is built from TRBV28 and TRBJ2-7; tentatively, D is TRBD1 or TRBD2 (5 bases each). CDR1 and CDR2 from the germline V gene are MDHEN and SYDVKM. This CDR3 spans 13 amino acids. Trimming pared 6 bases from V and 3 bases from J, leaving 12 bases between. The CDR3 loop reads CASSRDRYYEQYF. The CDR3 DNA is TGTGCCAGCAGCCGGGACCGCTACTACGAGCAGTACTTC.

Of note for this clonotype: A clone one base away is much larger, so this may be a read error. The chain recombines TRBV27 with TRBJ1-1; 7 bases align to TRBD1. The CDR3 is made up of 14 amino acids. Germline CDR1 MNHEY, CDR2 SMNVEV (reference sequence). The chain's CDR3 is CAGSLNRGSTEAFF. In nucleotides, the CDR3 is TGTGCCGGCAGTTTAAACAGGGGATCCACTGAAGCTTTCTTT.

The chain joins TRBV28 to TRBJ2-7, with TRBD1 matching over 8 bases. The CDR3 has 17 amino acids. Germline-derived CDR1 and CDR2 are MDHEN and SYDVKM. J gave up 3 bases and V 6 bases, and 16 bases lay outside the gene matches. The CDR3 nucleotides read TGTGCCAGCAGCCCGAAGGACAGGGCCGAGCCCCTCTACGAGCAGTACTTC. Translated: CASSPKDRAEPLYEQYF.

This clonotype was observed a handful of times. This sequence joins TRBV29-1 and TRBJ1-2; D remains ambiguous. V shed 0 bases and J shed 8 bases, with 10 bases lying between them. This CDR3 has 12 amino acids. In germline, CDR1 is SQVTM, CDR2 ANQGSEA. The CDR3 loop is CSVEEGLGGYTF. Here the CDR3 DNA reads TGCAGCGTTGAAGAGGGTCTAGGCGGCTACACCTTC.

This clonotype has only a few counts. The J gene is TRBJ2-1, the V gene TRBV7-8, with a weak D call TRBD2 (5 bases). CDR3 length: 15 amino acids. The V and J ends lost 5 bases and 8 bases respectively, with 19 bases between them. Germline V gives CDR1 SGHVS, CDR2 FQNEAQ. The CDR3 bases are TGTGCCAGCAGCCCAAAAGCGGAACCTTTGGATGAGCAGTTCTTC. Amino acid sequence: CASSPKAEPLDEQFF.

The chain is built from TRBV29-1 and TRBJ2-1; D possibly matches TRBD1 or TRBD2 (6 bases each). Germline lookup yields CDR1 SQVTM and CDR2 ANQGSEA. This CDR3 has 14 amino acids. CDR3 coding DNA: TGCACCCGGGTCGGGGGCAAGGGGGTCAATGAGCAGTTCTTC. Its translation is CTRVGGKGVNEQFF.

By proportion, this clonotype is large. The chain uses TRBV28 and TRBJ2-2; possible D gene TRBD2, 6 bases. V shed 5 bases and J shed 6 bases, with 10 bases lying between them. This CDR3 region has 13 residues. Germline CDR1 and CDR2: MDHEN and SYDVKM. CDR3 residues: CASSQPSAGELFF. The CDR3 coding sequence is TGTGCCAGCAGTCAGCCTAGCGCCGGGGAGCTGTTTTTT.

This chain connects TRBV4-1 to TRBJ1-1; 7 bases are shared with TRBD1. The V gene end was trimmed by 0 bases and the J gene end by 2 bases; junction bases not matched to a gene: 6. CDR1 and CDR2 from the germline V gene are MGHRA and YSYEKL. The CDR3 spans 16 residues. In DNA, the CDR3 is TGCGCCAGCAGCCAAGATAGGGCAGGGGGTAACACTGAAGCTTTCTTT. Amino acid sequence: CASSQDRAGGNTEAFF.

This clonotype was counted only a few times. The chain employs TRBV5-5 and TRBJ1-1; no firm D call. The CDR3 is 13 residues long. CDR1 and CDR2 from the germline V gene are SGHKS and YYEKEE (reference sequence). V lost 0 bases, J lost 3 bases, and 6 bases lay in between. The CDR3 DNA sequence: TGTGCCAGCAGCTTGGACAGAGACACTGAAGCTTTCTTT. Its protein is CASSLDRDTEAFF.

At least ten counts were recorded for this clonotype. V is TRBV11-3 and J is TRBJ1-1, with TRBD1 identical over 9 bases. The CDR3 extends over 15 amino acids. The V gene end was trimmed by 3 bases and the J gene end by 1 base; junction bases not matched to a gene: 3. Germline V lookup: CDR1 SGHNT, CDR2 YENEEA. The chain's CDR3 is CASSFGQGTNTEAFF. The CDR3 DNA follows: TGTGCCAGCAGCTTTGGACAGGGGACGAACACTGAAGCTTTCTTT.